The rows below give T cell receptor beta chains drawn from one sample of a study of blood T cell repertoires in COVID-19. Clones were read by immunoSEQ multiplex PCR, and TCRdb kept only the in-frame ones, dropping some. Here the sample spans under 90,000 clones, over 70% being singletons. Sequenced material: peripheral blood. All receptors come from a human donor in a cohort sampled during active COVID-19. The CDR3 runs from the conserved cysteine through the conserved F or W. A D gene is named only where the DNA matches it firmly. Where a row states a size, it is once, few, many or the class of an expanded clone; other rows omit it.

V gene	D gene	clone size	J gene	CDR3 protein	CDR3 DNA
TRBV12-3/TRBV12-4	.	.	TRBJ2-1	CASTLQNEQFF	TGTGCCAGCACCCTACAGAATGAGCAGTTCTTC
TRBV2	.	.	TRBJ1-1	CASGGRMNTEAFF	TGTGCCAGCGGAGGGAGGATGAACACTGAAGCTTTCTTT
TRBV19	.	.	TRBJ1-4	CASSIRQNEKLFF	TGTGCCAGTAGTATCCGACAGAATGAAAAACTGTTTTTT
TRBV28	.	.	TRBJ2-7	CASSLMAGATSLYEQYF	TGTGCCAGCAGTTTAATGGCAGGCGCTACATCTCTATACGAGCAGTACTTC
TRBV7-2	.	.	TRBJ2-2	CASSIRTRPGELFF	TGTGCCAGCAGCATACGGACAAGGCCCGGGGAGCTGTTTTTT
TRBV12-3/TRBV12-4	TRBD1	.	TRBJ1-1	CASSFPGQEAFF	TGTGCCAGCAGTTTTCCGGGACAGGAAGCTTTCTTT
TRBV5-8	TRBD1	.	TRBJ1-1	CASSLVGGGHRNTEAFF	TGTGCCAGCAGCTTGGTTGGAGGGGGCCATAGGAACACTGAAGCTTTCTTT
TRBV7-2	TRBD2	.	TRBJ2-7	CASSQGRAYEQYF	TGTGCCAGCAGCCAAGGGAGGGCCTACGAGCAGTACTTC
TRBV19	TRBD1	once	TRBJ1-1	CASMGQSMNTEAFF	TGTGCCAGTATGGGACAGTCGATGAACACTGAAGCTTTCTTT
TRBV11-3	TRBD1	once	TRBJ2-4	CASSLNRGDIQYF	TGTGCCAGCAGCTTAAACAGGGGTGACATTCAGTACTTC
TRBV11-1	TRBD2	once	TRBJ2-3	CASSFWTSGSGDTQYF	TGTGCCAGCAGCTTTTGGACTAGCGGGTCAGGGGATACGCAGTATTTT
TRBV28	TRBD1	.	TRBJ2-5	CASRQTGGLFETQYF	TGTGCCAGCAGACAGACAGGGGGCTTGTTTGAGACCCAGTACTTC
TRBV6-5	.	.	TRBJ1-1	CASSSEYRAATEAFF	TGTGCCAGCAGTTCCGAATACAGGGCAGCGACTGAAGCTTTCTTT
TRBV6-5	.	.	TRBJ1-2	CASSLQGYGYTF	TGTGCCAGCAGTCTACAGGGCTATGGCTACACCTTC
TRBV7-6	.	.	TRBJ2-3	CASSLASADTQYF	TGTGCCAGCAGCTTAGCGTCGGCAGATACGCAGTATTTT
TRBV10-3	TRBD2	.	TRBJ2-3	CAISEATSGGVGTDTQYF	TGTGCCATCAGTGAGGCCACTAGCGGGGGCGTAGGCACAGATACGCAGTATTTT
TRBV5-6	TRBD2	.	TRBJ2-3	CASSPGTIAGTQYF	TGTGCCAGCAGCCCAGGGACCATAGCGGGTACGCAGTATTTT
TRBV6-2/TRBV6-3	TRBD1	.	TRBJ1-5	CASSYGDRGNQPQHF	TGTGCCAGCAGTTATGGGGACAGAGGCAATCAGCCCCAGCATTTT
TRBV29-1	TRBD1	.	TRBJ2-5	CSVEPDRVRETQYF	TGCAGCGTTGAACCGGACAGGGTGAGGGAGACCCAGTACTTC
TRBV6-5	TRBD2	once	TRBJ2-1	CASRGLAEQFF	TGTGCCAGCAGGGGACTAGCGGAGCAGTTCTTC
TRBV6-5	.	.	TRBJ1-3	CASRESSGNTIYF	TGTGCCAGCAGAGAGAGCTCTGGAAACACCATATATTTT
TRBV25-1	TRBD1	.	TRBJ1-2	CASSAPGTDGYTF	TGTGCCAGCAGTGCCCCCGGGACAGATGGCTACACCTTC
TRBV4-3	.	.	TRBJ1-4	CASSQRPGATNEKLFF	TGCGCCAGCAGCCAACGACCCGGGGCAACTAATGAAAAACTGTTTTTT
TRBV4-1	TRBD1	few	TRBJ2-2	CASSRGTADTGELFF	TGCGCCAGCAGCCGGGGGACAGCCGACACCGGGGAGCTGTTTTTT
TRBV5-8	.	.	TRBJ1-2	CASSVRGNYGYTF	TGTGCCAGCAGCGTCCGGGGAAACTATGGCTACACCTTC
TRBV19	.	.	TRBJ1-5	CASTRGRPGGNQPQHF	TGTGCCAGCACCCGAGGGAGGCCTGGGGGCAATCAGCCCCAGCATTTT
TRBV1	.	.	TRBJ1-4	CTSSPGQGNEKLFF	TGCACCAGCAGCCCGGGACAGGGGAATGAAAAACTGTTTTTT
TRBV2	TRBD1	.	TRBJ2-7	CATNYLGTGGYEQYF	TGTGCCACCAATTACCTCGGGACAGGGGGCTACGAGCAGTACTTC
TRBV5-1	.	.	TRBJ2-5	CASSSWTTIPETQYF	TGCGCCAGCAGCTCCTGGACTACCATTCCGGAGACCCAGTACTTC
TRBV7-9	TRBD1	.	TRBJ2-1	CASSHRGQGNEQFF	TGTGCCAGCAGCCACCGCGGACAGGGCAATGAGCAGTTCTTC
TRBV30	TRBD1	few	TRBJ1-1	CALDNDRANTEAFF	TGTGCCCTAGATAATGACAGGGCTAACACTGAAGCTTTCTTT
TRBV12-3/TRBV12-4	.	.	TRBJ2-6	CASSFGGANVLTF	TGTGCCAGCAGTTTCGGGGGGGCCAACGTCCTGACTTTC
TRBV7-9	.	once	TRBJ2-1	CASTRRGETYNEQFF	TGTGCCAGCACCAGGCGCGGGGAAACCTACAATGAGCAGTTCTTC
TRBV30	.	.	TRBJ2-5	CAWSVHGGRETQYF	TGTGCCTGGAGTGTACATGGGGGCCGAGAGACCCAGTACTTC
TRBV30	TRBD1	.	TRBJ1-5	CAWSFGTGGTNQPQHF	TGTGCCTGGAGTTTTGGGACAGGGGGTACCAATCAGCCCCAGCATTTT
TRBV9	.	.	TRBJ2-3	CASSVAAGWTDTQYF	TGTGCCAGCAGCGTAGCGGCAGGGTGGACAGATACGCAGTATTTT
TRBV4-3	.	medium-sized	TRBJ2-3	CASSQDGYSELTDTQYF	TGCGCCAGCAGCCAAGATGGTTACTCGGAGCTCACAGATACGCAGTATTTT
TRBV12-5	TRBD1	.	TRBJ2-5	CASGTRTVGRGLRETQYF	TGTGCTAGTGGTACCCGAACGGTCGGCAGGGGGCTCCGGGAGACCCAGTACTTC
TRBV11-3	.	.	TRBJ1-2	CASSPRTDGGYTF	TGTGCCAGCAGCCCCCGGACAGATGGAGGCTACACCTTC
TRBV6-6	TRBD2	.	TRBJ2-2	CAGGDENTGELFF	TGTGCCGGGGGGGACGAGAACACCGGGGAGCTGTTTTTT
TRBV7-2	TRBD1	.	TRBJ1-5	CASSSYRGLPYSNQPQHF	TGTGCCAGCAGCTCGTACAGGGGGCTCCCCTATAGCAATCAGCCCCAGCATTTT
TRBV6-5	TRBD1	.	TRBJ1-2	CASSYQGQGRGYTF	TGTGCCAGCAGTTACCAGGGACAGGGTAGAGGCTACACCTTC
TRBV30	TRBD2	.	TRBJ2-2	CAWSFPGIGGTGELFF	TGTGCCTGGAGTTTCCCGGGGATCGGGGGGACCGGGGAGCTGTTTTTT
TRBV6-2/TRBV6-3	.	.	TRBJ1-4	CASSYLAGAAEKLFF	TGTGCCAGCAGTTACCTCGCAGGGGCGGCGGAAAAACTGTTTTTT
TRBV5-1	.	few	TRBJ1-3	CASSLEGPSSGNTIYF	TGCGCCAGCAGCTTGGAGGGGCCTAGCTCTGGAAACACCATATATTTT
TRBV30	.	.	TRBJ1-2	CAWSRAGKANYGYTF	TGTGCCTGGAGTCGGGCGGGCAAAGCTAACTATGGCTACACCTTC
TRBV9	.	.	TRBJ1-1	CASSPPGGSTEAFF	TGTGCCAGCAGCCCTCCGGGGGGGTCCACTGAAGCTTTCTTT
TRBV6-5	TRBD1	.	TRBJ1-1	CASMLDRGTEAFF	TGTGCCAGCATGCTAGACAGGGGCACTGAAGCTTTCTTT
TRBV3-1/TRBV3-2	TRBD1	.	TRBJ1-2	CASSRSGQRNYGYTF	TGTGCCAGCAGTCGTTCGGGACAGCGTAACTATGGCTACACCTTC
TRBV13	.	few	TRBJ1-1	CASSLGRTDYTEAFF	TGTGCCAGCAGCTTAGGAAGGACAGACTACACTGAAGCTTTCTTT
TRBV13	TRBD1	.	TRBJ1-2	CASSARTGPYGYTF	TGTGCCAGCAGCGCTCGGACAGGGCCCTATGGCTACACCTTC
TRBV11-2	.	.	TRBJ1-3	CASSQRGTGNTIYF	TGTGCCAGCAGCCAGAGGGGGACTGGAAACACCATATATTTT
TRBV5-1	.	.	TRBJ2-3	CASSARERDTDTQYF	TGCGCCAGCAGCGCCAGGGAAAGGGACACAGATACGCAGTATTTT
TRBV12-3/TRBV12-4	.	once	TRBJ2-3	CASRSSGDTQYF	TGTGCCAGCAGATCATCCGGGGATACGCAGTATTTT
TRBV7-2	TRBD2	.	TRBJ2-3	CASSPTSGNQDTQYF	TGTGCCAGCAGCCCTACTAGCGGGAATCAAGATACGCAGTATTTT
TRBV6-2/TRBV6-3	TRBD1	.	TRBJ2-3	CASSYRQGSDTQYF	TGTGCCAGCAGTTACCGACAGGGGTCAGATACGCAGTATTTT